Listed here are 10 T cell receptor beta chains from one sample, sequenced in a study of shared clonotypes between healthy human individuals. TCRdb keeps only in-frame clones here, not all; method: immunoSEQ multiplex PCR. Of some 1 million clones detected, roughly 80% appear once; the ten largest clones hold 1.2% to 1.5%. Sequencing was done on a sample of memory CD4+ T cells sorted from blood. Regarding subset: CD45RA-negative fraction. Source of these receptors: a man aged 18 to 30 in good health.

To note about this clone: Mismatch with germline at one junction end may stem from a read error. The V call is TRBV14, the J call TRBJ2-3, with D perhaps TRBD1 or TRBD2 (5 bases each). Germline CDR1 SGHDN, CDR2 FVKESK. The CDR3 spans 15 residues. The CDR3 sequence is CASSQVGPSTDTQYF. As DNA, the CDR3 is TGTGCCAGCAGCCAAGTGGGGCCTAGCACGGATACGCAGTATTTT. The full variable domain, in which reference TRBV14 and TRBJ2-3 provide the parts outside the CDR3, is EAGVTQFPSHSVIEKGQTVTLRCDPISGHDNLYWYRRVMGKEIKFLLHFVKESKQDESGMPNNRFLAERTGGTYSTLKVQPAELEDSGVYFCASSQVGPSTDTQYFGPGTRLTVL.

The chain recombines TRBV6-5 with TRBJ2-7; no clear D. Germline CDR1 and CDR2: MNHEY and SVGAGI. The length of the CDR3 is 13 residues. V was shortened by 0 bases and J by 4 bases, with 7 bases between the two germline ends. In DNA, the CDR3 is TGTGCCAGCAGTTACTCGGTGGGGTACGAGCAGTACTTC. Translating it yields CASSYSVGYEQYF.

CDR3 nucleotides: TGTGCCAGCAGTCAGGGGACGTCTAATCAGCCCCAGCATTTT. This translates into CASSQGTSNQPQHF. The chain employs TRBV6-5 and TRBJ1-5, with D perhaps TRBD1 (6 bases). V was cut by 5 bases and J by 4 bases, with 12 bases left in between. This CDR3 region has 14 residues. Germline CDR1 and CDR2: MNHEY and SVGAGI.

V is TRBV5-6 and J is TRBJ2-4; D is unresolved. The CDR3 loop spans 12 amino acids. Trimming pared 5 bases from V and 9 bases from J, leaving 12 bases between. Germline values: CDR1 SGHDT, CDR2 YYEEEE. CDR3 nucleotide sequence: TGTGCCAGCAGTTCACAGTTCGGCATTCAGTACTTC. Residues: CASSSQFGIQYF.

Here the CDR3 reads CASKSGQGYTEAFF. In nucleotides, the CDR3 is TGTGCCAGTAAGTCGGGACAGGGGTATACTGAAGCTTTCTTT. The chain links TRBV19 to TRBJ1-1; 10 positions agree with TRBD1. Losses at the gene ends were 7 bases for V and 5 bases for J; bases not matched to a gene: 7. This CDR3 spans 14 amino acids. Looked up from germline, CDR1 is LNHDA and CDR2 is SQIVND (reference sequence).

J is TRBJ2-7 and V is TRBV6-1; tentatively, D is TRBD1 (7 bases). There are 13 residues in the CDR3. V was shortened by 5 bases and J by 4 bases, with 12 bases between the two germline ends. Looked up from germline, CDR1 is MNHNS and CDR2 is SASEGT. DNA for the CDR3: TGTGCCAGCAGTTCCCAGGGGGGTTACGAGCAGTACTTC. This translates into CASSSQGGYEQYF.

V and J are TRBV4-1 and TRBJ2-3, with D unresolved. The CDR3 runs to 13 residues. The V end lost 0 bases, the J end lost 4 bases, and 5 bases lay between the germline ends. CDR1 and CDR2 from the germline V gene are MGHRA and YSYEKL. CDR3: CASSQEEADTQYF. CDR3 sequence (DNA): TGCGCCAGCAGCCAAGAAGAAGCAGATACGCAGTATTTT.

This chain links TRBV5-4 with TRBJ1-6; D remains ambiguous. V gave up 0 bases and J gave up 9 bases, with 7 bases separating them. CDR1 and CDR2 (germline): SGHNT, YYREEE (reference sequence). This CDR3 region has 13 residues. The CDR3, as DNA: TGTGCCAGCAGCTTGGACCGCAGTTCACCCCTCCACTTT. Its protein product is CASSLDRSSPLHF. Combining the CDR3 with reference TRBV5-4 and TRBJ1-6 gives the whole variable domain ETGVTQSPTHLIKTRGQQVTLRCSSQSGHNTVSWYQQALGQGPQFIFQYYREEENGRGNFPPRFSGLQFPNYSSELNVNALELDDSALYLCASSLDRSSPLHFGNGTRLTVT.

The rearrangement uses TRBV9 and TRBJ2-3, with D perhaps matching TRBD1 or TRBD2 (6 bases each). V lost 4 bases and J lost 0, with 12 bases in between. This CDR3 has 15 residues. Germline V lookup: CDR1 SGDLS, CDR2 YYNGEE. CDR3: CASSPRGPSTDTQYF. CDR3 in DNA: TGTGCCAGCAGCCCACGGGGGCCAAGCACAGATACGCAGTATTTT.

The chain carries TRBV19 and TRBJ2-6; the match to TRBD2 covers 12 bases. V lost 4 bases to trimming and J lost 0 bases; unmatched junction nucleotides: 4. The germline V gene has CDR1 LNHDA and CDR2 SQIVND (reference sequence). The CDR3 runs 18 residues. CDR3 sequence (DNA): TGTGCCAGTAGTACTCTAGCGGGAGGGAGCTCTGGGGCCAACGTCCTGACTTTC. This gives the protein CASSTLAGGSSGANVLTF.